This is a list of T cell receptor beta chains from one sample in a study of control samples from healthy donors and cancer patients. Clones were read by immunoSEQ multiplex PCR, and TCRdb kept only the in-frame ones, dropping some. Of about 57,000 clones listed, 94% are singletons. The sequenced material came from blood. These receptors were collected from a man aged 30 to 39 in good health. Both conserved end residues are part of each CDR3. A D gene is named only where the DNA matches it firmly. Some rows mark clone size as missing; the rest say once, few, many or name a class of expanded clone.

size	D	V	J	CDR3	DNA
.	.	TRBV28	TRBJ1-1	CASSLTEAFF	TGTGCCAGCAGTCTCACTGAAGCTTTCTTT
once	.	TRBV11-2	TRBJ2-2	CASSLVSGGAFSGELFF	TGTGCCAGCAGCTTAGTGTCTGGGGGCGCTTTCAGCGGGGAGCTGTTTTTT
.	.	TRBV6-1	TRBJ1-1	CASSDGRNTEAFF	TGTGCCAGCAGTGATGGTCGAAACACTGAAGCTTTCTTT
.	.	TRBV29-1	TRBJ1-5	CSVGGFAGSNQPQHF	TGCAGCGTTGGTGGCTTTGCGGGTAGCAATCAGCCCCAGCATTTT
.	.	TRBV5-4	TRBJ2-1	CAWDSPEQFF	TGTGCTTGGGACTCCCCCGAGCAGTTCTTC
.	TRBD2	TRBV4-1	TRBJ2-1	CASSPQKFLGETSGYYSEQFF	TGCGCCAGCAGCCCACAAAAATTCCTTGGAGAGACTAGCGGGTATTATAGTGAGCAGTTCTTC
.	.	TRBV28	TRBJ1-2	CASERPAGMNRYTF	TGTGCCAGCGAGAGGCCCGCCGGTATGAATCGCTACACCTTC
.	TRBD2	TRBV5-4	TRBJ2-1	CASSLTGLVIGNEQFF	TGTGCCAGCAGCTTGACGGGACTAGTTATTGGCAATGAGCAGTTCTTC
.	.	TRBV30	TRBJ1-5	CAWSHRAGDQPQHF	TGTGCCTGGTCTCATCGGGCAGGGGATCAGCCCCAGCATTTT
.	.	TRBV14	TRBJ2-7	CASSPTYVRGEQYF	TGTGCCAGCAGCCCAACATACGTTCGGGGCGAGCAGTACTTC
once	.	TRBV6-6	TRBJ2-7	CASSSATVNEQYF	TGTGCCAGCAGTTCCGCTACCGTTAACGAGCAGTACTTC
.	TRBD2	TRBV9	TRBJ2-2	CASSVSGGTKYTGELFF	TGTGCCAGCAGCGTAAGCGGGGGGACCAAATACACCGGGGAGCTGTTTTTT
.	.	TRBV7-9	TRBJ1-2	CASSSLDSFARGYTF	TGTGCCAGCAGCTCCCTGGACTCCTTCGCGAGAGGCTACACCTTC
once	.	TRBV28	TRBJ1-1	CASSVGAEAFF	TGTGCCAGCAGTGTCGGGGCTGAAGCTTTCTTT
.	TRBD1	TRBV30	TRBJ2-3	CAWSARDRGTDTQYF	TGTGCCTGGAGCGCCCGGGACAGGGGCACAGATACGCAGTATTTT
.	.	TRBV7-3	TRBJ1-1	CASRQGAGNTEAFF	TGTGCCAGCAGACAGGGTGCGGGGAACACTGAAGCTTTCTTT
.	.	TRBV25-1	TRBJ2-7	CASSGDSPISSYEQYF	TGTGCCAGCAGTGGCGACTCTCCAATTAGCTCCTACGAGCAGTACTTC
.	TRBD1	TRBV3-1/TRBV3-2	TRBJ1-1	CASSPGTVNTEAFF	TGTGCCAGCAGCCCAGGGACAGTGAACACTGAAGCTTTCTTT
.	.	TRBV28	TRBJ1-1	CASSLYRASTEAFF	TGTGCCAGCAGTTTATACAGGGCGAGCACTGAAGCTTTCTTT
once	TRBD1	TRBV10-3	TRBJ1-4	CASGTGGAGNEKLFF	TGTGCGTCCGGGACAGGGGGCGCGGGTAATGAAAAACTGTTTTTT
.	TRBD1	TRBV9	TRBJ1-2	CASSVAWDRKGGYTF	TGTGCCAGCAGCGTAGCTTGGGACAGGAAGGGTGGCTACACCTTC
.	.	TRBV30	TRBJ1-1	CAWSGQSYTEAFF	TGTGCCTGGAGTGGACAGTCGTACACTGAAGCTTTCTTT
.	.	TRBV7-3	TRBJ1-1	CASSPPPGEAFF	TGTGCCAGCAGCCCCCCCCCGGGTGAAGCTTTCTTT
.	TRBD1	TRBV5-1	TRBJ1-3	CASSMTGGRGNTIYF	TGCGCCAGCAGCATGACAGGGGGCCGTGGAAACACCATATATTTT
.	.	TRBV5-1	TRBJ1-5	CASSTEGGNQPQHF	TGCGCCAGCAGCACGGAAGGGGGCAATCAGCCCCAGCATTTT
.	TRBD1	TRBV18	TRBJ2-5	CASSPLQGQETQYF	TGTGCCAGCTCACCCTTACAGGGGCAAGAGACCCAGTACTTC
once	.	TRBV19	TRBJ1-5	CASKTEYSNQPQHF	TGTGCCAGCAAAACGGAATATAGCAATCAGCCCCAGCATTTT
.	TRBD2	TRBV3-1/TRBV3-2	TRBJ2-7	CASSQAGRGEQYF	TGTGCCAGCAGCCAAGCGGGGAGGGGCGAGCAGTACTTC
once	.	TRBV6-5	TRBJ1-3	CASSYDSSSGNTIYF	TGTGCCAGCAGTTATGACTCCAGCTCTGGAAACACCATATATTTT
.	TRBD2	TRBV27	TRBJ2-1	CASSWGGGGNEQFF	TGTGCCAGCAGTTGGGGCGGGGGGGGAAATGAGCAGTTCTTC
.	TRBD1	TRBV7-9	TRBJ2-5	CASTQDGQGRGTQYF	TGTGCCAGCACCCAAGACGGACAGGGCCGCGGGACCCAGTACTTC
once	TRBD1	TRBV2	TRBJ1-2	CASSESRQGAGYTF	TGTGCCAGCAGTGAGTCCCGACAGGGGGCCGGCTACACCTTC
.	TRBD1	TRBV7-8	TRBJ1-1	CASSPGQGSTEAFF	TGTGCCAGCAGCCCGGGACAGGGTAGCACTGAAGCTTTCTTT
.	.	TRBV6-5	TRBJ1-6	CASDARDRPNSPLHF	TGTGCCAGCGACGCCCGAGACAGACCGAATTCACCCCTCCACTTT
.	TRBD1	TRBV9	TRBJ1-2	CASSPEDRGGYGYTF	TGTGCCAGCAGCCCAGAAGACAGGGGGGGATATGGCTACACCTTC
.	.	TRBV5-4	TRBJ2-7	CASSPITGYEQYF	TGTGCCAGCAGCCCGATTACCGGGTACGAGCAGTACTTC